These 19 T cell receptor beta chains were all obtained from the same sample, sequenced in a study of CD8 T cells in Susac syndrome. Random hexamers were used to reverse transcribe an amount of about 0.45 to 1 ug RNA. TCRdb recomputed calls from the immunoSEQ multiplex PCR reads with MiXCR, one row per CDR3 protein. The sample yields about 160,000 distinct CDR3 sequences, roughly 94% seen once. Sequenced: CD4+ T cells from PBMCs. These receptor sequences come from a human donor in good health.

This clonotype was detected once. V and J are TRBV14 and TRBJ2-7; TRBD1 aligns across 8 bases. This CDR3 spans 16 amino acids. CDR1 is SGHDN, CDR2 FVKESK, per germline. The V and J ends lost 4 bases and 1 base, in that order; junction bases with no gene match: 9. The CDR3 DNA reads TGTGCCAGCAGCCGGCCCATAGACAGGGGATCCTACGAGCAGTACTTC. It codes for CASSRPIDRGSYEQYF.

The J gene is TRBJ1-1, the V gene TRBV6-2 or TRBV6-3; D ambiguous. CDR1 MNHEY and CDR2 SVGEGT come from the germline V gene. This CDR3 is 14 amino acids long. The germline V and J ends were trimmed by 2 bases and 1 base, with 8 bases remaining between them. The CDR3: CASSYPPGNTEAFF. CDR3 sequence (DNA): TGTGCCAGCAGTTACCCCCCGGGGAACACTGAAGCTTTCTTT.

The genes are TRBV2 and TRBJ2-7; D not resolved. V gave up 7 bases and J gave up 12 bases, with 19 bases separating them. Germline CDR1 reads SNHLY; CDR2 reads FYNNEI. The CDR3 loop spans 12 amino acids. The CDR3 coding sequence is TGTGCCAGCAACTCACAGCCAAGAGTAGCGTACTTC. It codes for CASNSQPRVAYF.

The chain is built from TRBV18 and TRBJ1-2, with a possible D match to TRBD1 (5 bases). The ends were cut back, 8 bases at V and 5 bases at J, with 21 bases in the middle. The CDR3 covers 15 residues. Germline CDR1 KGHSH, CDR2 LQKENI. The CDR3 sequence: CASAPRGPVRYGYTF. The CDR3 DNA reads as TGTGCCAGCGCGCCCCGGGGACCGGTACGATATGGCTACACCTTC.

The chain uses TRBV2 and TRBJ1-2, with D unresolved. Trimming took off 8 bases at V and 3 bases at J, with 10 bases between the two ends. The CDR3 extends over 12 amino acids. Germline V gene lookup returns CDR1 SNHLY and CDR2 FYNNEI. The CDR3 sequence is CASDRPDYGYTF. DNA of the CDR3: TGTGCCAGCGATCGGCCCGACTATGGCTACACCTTC.

The chain couples TRBV5-6 to TRBJ2-1, with D unresolved. The CDR3 totals 11 residues. CDR1 is SGHDT, CDR2 YYEEEE, per germline. Trimming left V 3 bases short and J 10 bases short, with 8 bases between. The CDR3 DNA reads TGTGCCAGCAGCTGGGCCGACGAGCAGTTCTTC. Translated, it gives CASSWADEQFF.

V gene TRBV19 combines with J gene TRBJ1-5; D possibly corresponds to TRBD1 (6 bases). Germline V gives CDR1 LNHDA, CDR2 SQIVND (reference sequence). The CDR3 runs to 14 residues. Trimming cost V 8 bases and J 6 bases, with 17 bases left between them. The DNA for the CDR3 is TGTGCCAGTCTTCGGACGGGGGCGACTCAGCCCCAGCATTTT. This sequence encodes CASLRTGATQPQHF.

The chain recombines TRBV23-1 with TRBJ1-1, with D tentatively TRBD1 (5 bases). TRBV23-1 is sorted into the ORF group, with uncertain function. This CDR3 comprises 13 residues. Trimming removed 4 bases at V and 10 bases at J, with 16 bases between. The CDR3 protein is CASSRPRDQGAFF. The CDR3 nucleotides are TGCGCCAGCAGTCGCCCCCGGGACCAAGGAGCTTTCTTT.

The V gene is TRBV9, the J gene TRBJ2-4, with D tentatively TRBD1 or TRBD2 (6 bases each). This CDR3 region has 13 residues. Trimming stripped 7 bases from V and 7 bases from J, with 15 bases between. Per the germline V gene, CDR1 is SGDLS and CDR2 is YYNGEE. The CDR3 reads CASSQGGRNIQYF. For the CDR3, the DNA is TGTGCCAGCTCACAGGGAGGTCGCAACATTCAGTACTTC.

The V call is TRBV4-1, the J call TRBJ1-4, with D hard to call. Looked up from germline, CDR1 is MGHRA and CDR2 is YSYEKL. The CDR3 runs to 15 residues. Trimming cost V 2 bases and J 0 bases, with 7 bases left between them. Here the CDR3 DNA reads TGCGCCAGCAGCCAAAACCCGACAACTAATGAAAAACTGTTTTTT. Amino acid sequence: CASSQNPTTNEKLFF.

The chain uses TRBV4-1 and TRBJ2-7; TRBD1 is a possible D gene (6 bases). Trimming took off 4 bases at V and 2 bases at J, with 15 bases between the two ends. Germline loops: CDR1 MGHRA, CDR2 YSYEKL. The CDR3 loop spans 15 amino acids. The CDR3 protein is CASSRDPDSPYEQYF. CDR3 bases: TGCGCCAGCAGCCGAGACCCGGACAGTCCCTACGAGCAGTACTTC.

V is TRBV5-1 and J is TRBJ2-2, with TRBD1 identical over 10 bases. The CDR3 runs 16 residues. Germline V gene lookup returns CDR1 SGHRS and CDR2 YFSETQ. Trimming cost V 0 bases and J 4 bases; bases outside gene matches: 3. CDR3: CASSLAWTGGTGELFF. As DNA, the CDR3 is TGCGCCAGCAGCTTGGCCTGGACAGGGGGCACCGGGGAGCTGTTTTTT.

A word on this clonotype: The junction and the germline gene differ at one end; a read error may be behind it. This chain joins TRBV6-5 and TRBJ2-7; no firm D call. The CDR3 spans 14 residues. Germline V gives CDR1 MNHEY, CDR2 SVGAGI. The CDR3 spells CASNYSDPNDEQYF. CDR3 nucleotide sequence: TGTGCCAGCAATTACTCAGACCCAAACGACGAGCAGTACTTC.

The chain is built from TRBV5-1 and TRBJ1-1, with TRBD1 as a possible D gene (5 bases). Germline V gene lookup returns CDR1 SGHRS and CDR2 YFSETQ. The CDR3 loop spans 15 amino acids. The V and J ends lost 4 bases and 0 bases respectively, with 13 bases between them. The CDR3 DNA follows: TGCGCCAGCAGCCAATGGGAAGGGGTGAACACTGAAGCTTTCTTT. This encodes CASSQWEGVNTEAFF.

This chain joins TRBV3-1 and TRBJ2-2, with TRBD1 matching 9 bases. Germline V gene lookup returns CDR1 LGHDT and CDR2 YNNKEL (reference sequence). Trimming at V came to 6 bases and at J to 3 bases, leaving 8 bases not matched to a gene. CDR3 size: 16 residues. The CDR3 DNA reads as TGTGCCAGCAGGCCGGACAGGGGCTGGTACACCGGGGAGCTGTTTTTT. This codes for CASRPDRGWYTGELFF. Full variable domain (outside the CDR3, taken from reference TRBV3-1 and TRBJ2-2): DTAVSQTPKYLVTQMGNDKSIKCEQNLGHDTMYWYKQDSKKFLKIMFSYNNKELIINETVPNRFSPKSPDKAHLNLHINSLELGDSAVYFCASRPDRGWYTGELFFGEGSRLTVL.

The chain is built from TRBV29-1 and TRBJ1-1; TRBD1 agrees at 8 bases. Germline V gene lookup returns CDR1 SQVTM and CDR2 ANQGSEA. V was clipped by 7 bases and J by 1 base; unmatched bases: 11. This CDR3 contains 15 residues. CDR3 loop: CSARGVQGGNTEAFF. The CDR3 DNA follows: TGCAGCGCCAGGGGGGTACAGGGGGGGAACACTGAAGCTTTCTTT.

V usage is TRBV13 and J usage is TRBJ2-1; perhaps TRBD1 as D (5 bases). Germline loops: CDR1 PRHDT, CDR2 FYEKMQ (reference sequence). The CDR3 covers 15 residues. With 5 bases removed from V and 3 bases from J, the gap between germline ends came to 14 bases. The CDR3 nucleotides read TGTGCCAGCAGCGCCCCAGGGTTACTCTACAATGAGCAGTTCTTC. It yields the protein CASSAPGLLYNEQFF.

CDR3: CASSSGLAANTGELFF. The CDR3 DNA follows: TGTGCCAGCAGTTCGGGACTAGCGGCGAACACCGGGGAGCTGTTTTTT. The chain couples TRBV28 to TRBJ2-2; 11 bases fit TRBD2. The V and J ends lost 4 bases and 0 bases, in that order; junction bases with no gene match: 1. The germline CDR1 and CDR2 sequences are MDHEN and SYDVKM. The CDR3 loop spans 16 amino acids.

The chain couples TRBV28 to TRBJ2-2, with D maybe TRBD2 (5 bases). CDR1 and CDR2 from the germline V gene are MDHEN and SYDVKM. The CDR3 is 16 residues long. Trimming removed 6 bases from V and 4 bases from J, with 18 bases in between. The CDR3 DNA sequence: TGTGCCAGCAGCCCGCCCGGGTCCCGGGGCACCGGGGAGCTGTTTTTT. Protein sequence: CASSPPGSRGTGELFF. Looking up the rest from reference TRBV28 and TRBJ2-2 gives the full variable domain: DVKVTQSSRYLVKRTGEKVFLECVQDMDHENMFWYRQDPGLGLRLIYFSYDVKMKEKGDIPEGYSVSREKKERFSLILESASTNQTSMYLCASSPPGSRGTGELFFGEGSRLTVL.